This passage covers 3 T cell receptor beta chains from one sample sequenced in a study of blood T cell repertoires in COVID-19. Profiled with immunoSEQ multiplex PCR; TCRdb holds only in-frame clones, not every one. The data contain some 300,000 clones, around 87% of them seen just once; the ten biggest clones take up roughly 1.3%. Sequences were obtained from peripheral blood. These receptors originate from a man in his sixties or seventies with acute or convalescent COVID-19.

The chain employs TRBV28 and TRBJ2-6; no clear D gene. This CDR3 is 13 amino acids long. Germline CDR1 reads MDHEN; CDR2 reads SYDVKM. V lost 6 bases and J 4 bases, leaving 7 bases between the germline ends. CDR3 protein: CASRLPGANVLTF. The CDR3 DNA reads TGTGCCAGCAGACTACCGGGGGCCAACGTCCTGACTTTC.

Concerning this clone: Other DNA sequences from this sample encode an identical CDR3 as well. This chain connects TRBV7-9 to TRBJ1-4; perhaps TRBD1 as D (5 bases). Germline V gene sequence: CDR1 SEHNR, CDR2 FQNEAQ (reference sequence). Trimming took off 5 bases at V and 0 bases at J, with 7 bases between the two ends. There are 14 residues in the CDR3. This CDR3 reads CASSPGTTNEKLFF. CDR3 DNA sequence: TGTGCCAGCAGCCCAGGGACAACTAATGAAAAACTGTTTTTT.

CDR3 DNA: TGTGCCAGCAACCAAGCTAGCGGGACCTACAATGAGCAGTTCTTC. This translates into CASNQASGTYNEQFF. The J gene is TRBJ2-1, the V gene TRBV9, with TRBD2 identical over 9 bases. CDR1 and CDR2 from the germline V gene are SGDLS and YYNGEE. CDR3 size: 15 residues. Trimming took 6 bases from V and 2 from J; bases not matched to a gene: 6.